The clone carrying this T cell receptor beta chain has a handful of counts. No antigen is known for it. This sample is drawn from a study of T-cell memory formation after mild COVID-19. Background on the study: TCR clusters mostly belonged to single donors. Findings and caveats of the study: Memory cells collected pre-infection included some clones that later responded, suggesting cross-reactive memory joined. Clones from the second wave (peaking day 37) had unconfirmed SARS-CoV-2 specificity.

Barcoded TCR alpha and TCR beta cDNA libraries with UMIs came from 5'RACE using constant-segment primers. From the 5' RACE reads, TCRdb called clonotypes with MiXCR, one entry per CDR3 protein. The data hold approximately 350,000 distinct CDR3 sequences, with roughly 13% observed a single time. This receptor was obtained from a man aged 18 to 30 who had mild COVID-19 (a few samples of this study predate the infection). Cell type and time point are not known. Material for sequencing was PBMCs or a T cell subset sorted from them (not recorded which).

The CDR3 sequence: CASGNPLSELFF. The CDR3 bases are TGTGCCAGCGGCAACCCGCTGTCGGAGCTGTTTTTT. The chain couples TRBV7-9 to TRBJ2-2, with D hard to call. The length of the CDR3 is 12 residues. Germline values: CDR1 SEHNR, CDR2 FQNEAQ (reference sequence). Trimming stripped 8 bases from V and 10 bases from J, with 14 bases between.